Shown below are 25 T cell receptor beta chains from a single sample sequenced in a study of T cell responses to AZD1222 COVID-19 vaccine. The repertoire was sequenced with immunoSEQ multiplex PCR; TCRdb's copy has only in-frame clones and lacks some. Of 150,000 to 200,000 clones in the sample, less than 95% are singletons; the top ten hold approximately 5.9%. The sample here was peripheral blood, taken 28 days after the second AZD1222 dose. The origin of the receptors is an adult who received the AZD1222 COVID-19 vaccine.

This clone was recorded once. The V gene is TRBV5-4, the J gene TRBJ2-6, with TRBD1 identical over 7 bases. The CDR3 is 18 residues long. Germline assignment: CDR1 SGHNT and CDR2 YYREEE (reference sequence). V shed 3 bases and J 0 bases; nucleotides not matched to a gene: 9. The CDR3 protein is CASSSKQGTLSGANVLTF. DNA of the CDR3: TGTGCCAGCAGCTCGAAACAGGGGACCCTCTCTGGGGCCAACGTCCTGACTTTC. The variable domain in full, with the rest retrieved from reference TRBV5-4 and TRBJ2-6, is ETGVTQSPTHLIKTRGQQVTLRCSSQSGHNTVSWYQQALGQGPQFIFQYYREEENGRGNFPPRFSGLQFPNYSSELNVNALELDDSALYLCASSSKQGTLSGANVLTFGAGSRLTVL.

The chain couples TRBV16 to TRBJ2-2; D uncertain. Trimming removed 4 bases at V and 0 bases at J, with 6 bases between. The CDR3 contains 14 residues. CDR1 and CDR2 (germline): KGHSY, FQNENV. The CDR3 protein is CASSLISNTGELFF. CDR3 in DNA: TGTGCCAGCAGCCTCATTTCGAACACCGGGGAGCTGTTTTTT.

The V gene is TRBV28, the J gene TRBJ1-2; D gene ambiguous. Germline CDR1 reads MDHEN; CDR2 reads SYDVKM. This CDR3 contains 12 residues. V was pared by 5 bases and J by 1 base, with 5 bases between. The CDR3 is CASSTVNYGYTF. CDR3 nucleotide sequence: TGTGCCAGCAGTACCGTTAACTATGGCTACACCTTC.

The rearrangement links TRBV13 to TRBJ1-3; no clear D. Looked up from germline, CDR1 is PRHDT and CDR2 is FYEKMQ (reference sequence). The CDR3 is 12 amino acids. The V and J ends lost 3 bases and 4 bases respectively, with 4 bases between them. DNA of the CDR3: TGTGCCAGCAGCTTCCTCGGAAACACCATATATTTT. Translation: CASSFLGNTIYF.

Here the CDR3 reads CASSLGPPSDYNEQFF. The CDR3 nucleotides are TGTGCCAGCAGCTTAGGACCCCCCTCTGATTACAATGAGCAGTTCTTC. This rearrangement joins TRBV7-2 to TRBJ2-1, with unresolved D. Germline CDR1 is SGHTA and CDR2 is FQGNSA. This CDR3 has 16 amino acids. V lost 1 base to trimming and J lost 4 bases, with 14 bases between them.

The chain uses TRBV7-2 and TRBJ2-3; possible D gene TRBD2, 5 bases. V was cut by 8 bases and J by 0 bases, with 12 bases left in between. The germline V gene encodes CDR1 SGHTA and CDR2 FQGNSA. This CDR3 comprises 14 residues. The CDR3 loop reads CASSEGGSTDTQYF. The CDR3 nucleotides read TGTGCCAGCTCCGAGGGCGGCAGCACAGATACGCAGTATTTT.

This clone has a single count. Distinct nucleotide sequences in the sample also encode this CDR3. The CDR3 reads CASSYSRGDSGNTIYF. CDR3 in DNA: TGTGCCAGCAGTTACTCCCGAGGGGACTCTGGAAACACCATATATTTT. The chain has TRBV6-5 and TRBJ1-3; D may be TRBD1 (5 bases). CDR1 and CDR2 from the germline V gene are MNHEY and SVGAGI. V was clipped by 0 bases and J by 0 bases, with 9 bases between them. The CDR3 loop spans 16 amino acids.

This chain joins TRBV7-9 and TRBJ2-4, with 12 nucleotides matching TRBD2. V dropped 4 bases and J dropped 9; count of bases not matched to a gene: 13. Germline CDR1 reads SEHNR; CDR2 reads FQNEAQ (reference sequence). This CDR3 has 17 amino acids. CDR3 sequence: CASSSTDILAGGGIQYF. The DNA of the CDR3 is TGTGCCAGCAGCTCAACCGACATACTAGCGGGGGGTGGCATTCAGTACTTC.

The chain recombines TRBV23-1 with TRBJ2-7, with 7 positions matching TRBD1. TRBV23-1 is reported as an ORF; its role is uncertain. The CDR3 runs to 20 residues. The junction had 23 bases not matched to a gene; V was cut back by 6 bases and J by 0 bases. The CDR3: CASRRAVLGAIRDSSYEQYF. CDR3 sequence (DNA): TGCGCCAGCAGACGGGCGGTCCTGGGGGCGATCAGGGACAGCTCCTACGAGCAGTACTTC.

The CDR3: CASSQETAYSNQPQHF. Written as DNA, the CDR3 is TGCGCCAGCAGCCAAGAGACAGCTTATAGCAATCAGCCCCAGCATTTT. The chain employs TRBV4-1 and TRBJ1-5; D may be TRBD1 (5 bases). Looked up from germline, CDR1 is MGHRA and CDR2 is YSYEKL. The CDR3 consists of 16 residues. The V end was cut by 0 bases, the J end by 0 bases, with 9 bases between.

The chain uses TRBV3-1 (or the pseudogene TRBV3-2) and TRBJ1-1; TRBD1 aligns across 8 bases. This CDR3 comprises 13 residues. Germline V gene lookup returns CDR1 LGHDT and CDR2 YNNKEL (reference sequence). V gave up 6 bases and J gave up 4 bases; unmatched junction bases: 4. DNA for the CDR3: TGTGCCAGCAGTTGGACAGGGTCCACTGAAGCTTTCTTT. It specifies CASSWTGSTEAFF.

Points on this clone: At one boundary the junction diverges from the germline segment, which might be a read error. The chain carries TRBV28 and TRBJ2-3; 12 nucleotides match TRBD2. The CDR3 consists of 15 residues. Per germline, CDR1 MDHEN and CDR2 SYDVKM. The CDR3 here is CASSPTSGSRDTQYF. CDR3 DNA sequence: TGTGCCAGCAGCCCGACTAGCGGGAGCAGAGATACGCAGTATTTT.

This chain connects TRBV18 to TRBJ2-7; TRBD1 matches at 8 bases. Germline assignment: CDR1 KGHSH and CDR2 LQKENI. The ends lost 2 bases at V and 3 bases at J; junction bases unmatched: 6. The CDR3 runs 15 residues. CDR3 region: CASSPVGQGVYEQYF. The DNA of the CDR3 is TGTGCCAGCTCACCAGTTGGACAGGGAGTCTACGAGCAGTACTTC.

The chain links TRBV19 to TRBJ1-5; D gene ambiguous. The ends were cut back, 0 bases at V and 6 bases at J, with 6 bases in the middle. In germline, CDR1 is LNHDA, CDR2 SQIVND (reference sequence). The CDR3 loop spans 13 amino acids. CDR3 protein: CASSIEGSQPQHF. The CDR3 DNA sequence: TGTGCCAGTAGTATAGAGGGTAGTCAGCCCCAGCATTTT.

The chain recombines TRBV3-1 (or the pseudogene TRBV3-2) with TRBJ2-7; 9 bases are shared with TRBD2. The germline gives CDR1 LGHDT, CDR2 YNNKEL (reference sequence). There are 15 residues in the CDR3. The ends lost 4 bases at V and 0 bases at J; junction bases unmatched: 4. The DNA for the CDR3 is TGTGCCAGCAGCCCCCATAGCGGGAGCTCCTACGAGCAGTACTTC. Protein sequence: CASSPHSGSSYEQYF.

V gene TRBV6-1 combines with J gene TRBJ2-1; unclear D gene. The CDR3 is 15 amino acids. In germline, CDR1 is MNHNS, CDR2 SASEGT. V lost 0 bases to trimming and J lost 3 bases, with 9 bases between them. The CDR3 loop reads CASSEALQGYNEQFF. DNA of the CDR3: TGTGCCAGCAGTGAAGCGCTACAAGGCTACAATGAGCAGTTCTTC.

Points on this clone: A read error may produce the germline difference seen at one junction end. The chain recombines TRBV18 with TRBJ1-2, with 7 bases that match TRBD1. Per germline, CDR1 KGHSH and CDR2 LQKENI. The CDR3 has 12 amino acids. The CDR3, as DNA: TGTGCCAGCTCACCGTCCGGGACAGTCAGTGCCTTC. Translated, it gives CASSPSGTVSAF.

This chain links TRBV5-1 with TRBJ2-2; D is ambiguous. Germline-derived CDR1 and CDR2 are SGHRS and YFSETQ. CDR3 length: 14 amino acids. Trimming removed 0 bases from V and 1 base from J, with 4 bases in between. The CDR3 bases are TGCGCCAGCAGCTTGGCACAGAACACCGGGGAGCTGTTTTTT. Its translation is CASSLAQNTGELFF.

The CDR3 loop reads CASSPLDPSGNTIYF. CDR3 nucleotides: TGTGCCAGCTCACCTTTGGACCCGTCTGGAAACACCATATATTTT. The chain combines TRBV18 with TRBJ1-3, with unresolved D. The CDR3 has 15 residues. Trimming stripped 3 bases from V and 1 base from J, with 10 bases between. CDR1 and CDR2 from the germline V gene are KGHSH and LQKENI.

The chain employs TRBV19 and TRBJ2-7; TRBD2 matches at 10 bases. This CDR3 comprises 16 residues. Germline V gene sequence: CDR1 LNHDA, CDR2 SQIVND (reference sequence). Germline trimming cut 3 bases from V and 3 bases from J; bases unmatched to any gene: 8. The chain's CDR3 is CASSMVSGRRIYEQYF. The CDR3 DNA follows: TGTGCCAGTAGTATGGTTAGCGGGAGGCGAATCTACGAGCAGTACTTC.

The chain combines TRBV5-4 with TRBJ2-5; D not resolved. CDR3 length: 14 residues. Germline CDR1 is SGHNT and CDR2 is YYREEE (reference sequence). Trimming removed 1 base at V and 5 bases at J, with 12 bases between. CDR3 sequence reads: CASSLYRAAETQYF. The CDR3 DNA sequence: TGTGCCAGCAGCTTGTATAGGGCGGCGGAGACCCAGTACTTC. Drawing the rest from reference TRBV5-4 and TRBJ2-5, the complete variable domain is ETGVTQSPTHLIKTRGQQVTLRCSSQSGHNTVSWYQQALGQGPQFIFQYYREEENGRGNFPPRFSGLQFPNYSSELNVNALELDDSALYLCASSLYRAAETQYFGPGTRLLVL.

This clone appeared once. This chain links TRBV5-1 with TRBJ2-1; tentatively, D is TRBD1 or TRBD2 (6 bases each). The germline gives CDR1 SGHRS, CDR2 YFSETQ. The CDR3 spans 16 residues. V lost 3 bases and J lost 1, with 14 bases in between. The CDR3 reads CASSSGGGESYNEQFF. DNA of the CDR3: TGCGCCAGCAGCTCCGGAGGGGGTGAGTCCTACAATGAGCAGTTCTTC.

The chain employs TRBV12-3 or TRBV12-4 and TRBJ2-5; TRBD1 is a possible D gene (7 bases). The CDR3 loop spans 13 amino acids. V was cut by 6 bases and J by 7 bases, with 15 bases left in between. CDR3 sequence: CASRGGQYGTQYF. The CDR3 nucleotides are TGTGCCAGCAGGGGGGGACAGTACGGGACCCAGTACTTC.

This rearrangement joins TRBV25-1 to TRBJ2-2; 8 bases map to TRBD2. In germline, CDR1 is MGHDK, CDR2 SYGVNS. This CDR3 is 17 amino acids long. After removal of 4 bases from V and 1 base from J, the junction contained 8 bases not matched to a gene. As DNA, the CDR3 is TGTGCCAGCAGTGTCCTCGGAAGCGGGGGGAACACCGGGGAGCTGTTTTTT. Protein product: CASSVLGSGGNTGELFF. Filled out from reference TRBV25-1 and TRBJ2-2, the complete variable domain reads EADIYQTPRYLVIGTGKKITLECSQTMGHDKMYWYQQDPGMELHLIHYSYGVNSTEKGDLSSESTVSRIRTEHFPLTLESARPSHTSQYLCASSVLGSGGNTGELFFGEGSRLTVL.

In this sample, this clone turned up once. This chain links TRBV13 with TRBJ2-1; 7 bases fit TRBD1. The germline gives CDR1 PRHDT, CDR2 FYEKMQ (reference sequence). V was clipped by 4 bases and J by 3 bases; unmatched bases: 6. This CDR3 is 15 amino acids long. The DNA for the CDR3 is TGTGCCAGCAGCTCCCGGGACAGAGGCTACAATGAGCAGTTCTTC. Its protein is CASSSRDRGYNEQFF.